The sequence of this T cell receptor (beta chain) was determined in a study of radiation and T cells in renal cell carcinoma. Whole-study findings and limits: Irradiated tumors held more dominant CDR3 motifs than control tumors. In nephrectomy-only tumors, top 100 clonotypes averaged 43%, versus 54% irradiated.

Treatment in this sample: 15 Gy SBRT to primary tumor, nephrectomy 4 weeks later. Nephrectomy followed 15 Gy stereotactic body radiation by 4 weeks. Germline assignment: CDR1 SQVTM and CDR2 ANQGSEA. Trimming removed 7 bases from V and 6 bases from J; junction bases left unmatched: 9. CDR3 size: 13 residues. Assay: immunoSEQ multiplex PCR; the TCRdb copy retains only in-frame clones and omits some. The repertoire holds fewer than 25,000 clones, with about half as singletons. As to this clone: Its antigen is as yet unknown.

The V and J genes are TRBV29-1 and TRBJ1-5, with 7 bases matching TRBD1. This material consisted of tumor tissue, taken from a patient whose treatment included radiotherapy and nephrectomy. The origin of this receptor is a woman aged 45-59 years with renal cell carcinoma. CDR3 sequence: CSADSGGGQPQHF. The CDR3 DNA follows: TGCAGCGCCGATTCAGGGGGGGGTCAGCCCCAGCATTTT.